The clone carrying this TCR beta chain was observed at least ten times. Its target is not known. The sample comes from a study of CD8 T cells in ankylosing spondylitis. The CDR3 is made up of 14 amino acids. Germline V gene sequence: CDR1 DFQATT, CDR2 SNEGSKA (reference sequence). V was pared by 0 bases and J by 0 bases, with 9 bases between. TCRdb passed the 5' RACE reads through MiXCR, listing each CDR3 protein once. The table shows hundreds of thousands of distinct CDR3 sequences, with about 30% occurring only once. The study, taken as a whole, reports: There was a TCR beta motif, made of several highly homologous variants, that appeared characteristic of ankylosing spondylitis blood.

Material: blood, either unsorted or a sorted T cell fraction (not recorded which). This TCR came from a male donor with ankylosing spondylitis or in good health (not recorded which). The chain employs TRBV20-1 and TRBJ2-7; the D gene could be TRBD1 or TRBD2 (5 bases each). The CDR3 reads CSARDRGNSYEQYF. As DNA, the CDR3 is TGCAGTGCTAGAGATCGGGGCAACTCCTACGAGCAGTACTTC.